One and the same sample provided the 24 T cell receptor beta chains below, sequenced in a study of Graves' ophthalmopathy and Graves' hyperthyroidism. TCR beta CDR3 amplification used RNA transcripts. An opening RT-PCR round employed HTBI primers and preceded a second-round multiplex PCR. MiXCR, run by TCRdb on the multiplex PCR reads, gives a single entry per CDR3 protein. The data contain about 220,000 distinct CDR3 sequences, roughly 21% of them singletons. Sample: peripheral blood. These receptors originate from a woman in her forties or fifties with Graves' ophthalmopathy.

The chain joins TRBV7-9 to TRBJ1-2; no clear D. V dropped 8 bases and J dropped 5 bases, with 9 bases sitting between them. Germline CDR1 and CDR2: SEHNR and FQNEAQ (reference sequence). The CDR3 has 11 amino acids. The DNA for the CDR3 is TGTGCCAGCGGATTAGCATATGGCTACACCTTC. As protein: CASGLAYGYTF.

The chain carries TRBV7-3 and TRBJ1-6, with D maybe TRBD1 (6 bases). The V and J ends lost 0 bases and 6 bases respectively, with 9 bases between them. This CDR3 region has 15 residues. Germline V gene data show CDR1 as SGHTA and CDR2 as FQGTGA. The CDR3 sequence is CASSLTGGANSPLHF. The CDR3 DNA is TGTGCCAGCAGCTTAACGGGGGGCGCTAATTCACCCCTCCACTTT.

Many counts were recorded for this clonotype. The chain links TRBV6-5 to TRBJ1-1; D call uncertain. The CDR3 contains 15 residues. Germline assignment: CDR1 MNHEY and CDR2 SVGAGI. V lost 3 bases and J lost 3, with 14 bases in between. This CDR3 is CASSYTRRLDTEAFF. The CDR3 DNA reads TGTGCCAGCAGTTATACCAGGCGTCTAGACACTGAAGCTTTCTTT.

This clonotype was seen many times. The CDR3 loop is CASSSTRDTEAFF. In DNA form, the CDR3 reads TGTGCCAGCAGTTCTACTAGGGACACTGAAGCTTTCTTT. This chain joins TRBV28 and TRBJ1-1; no firm D call. V lost 4 bases and J 3 bases, leaving 9 bases between the germline ends. Germline lookup yields CDR1 MDHEN and CDR2 SYDVKM. The CDR3 extends over 13 amino acids.

This clonotype was seen repeatedly, ten times or more. One end of the junction varies from germline; a read error may be responsible. V gene TRBV12-3 or TRBV12-4 combines with J gene TRBJ1-6, with TRBD1 identical over 9 bases. The length of the CDR3 is 17 residues. CDR3 bases: TGTGCCAGCAGGTCCGGGACAGGGAGCTCCTATAATCCACCCCTCCACTTT. It is translated as CASRSGTGSSYNPPLHF.

A note on this clonotype: At one end the junction does not follow the germline gene, possibly because of a read error. V and J are TRBV6-1 and TRBJ2-7; D gene ambiguous. The CDR3 loop spans 12 amino acids. Germline V lookup: CDR1 MNHNS, CDR2 SASEGT. This CDR3 reads CATSPSRYEQYF. The CDR3, as DNA: TGTGCCACCAGTCCGAGTAGGTACGAGCAGTACTTC.

This clonotype was detected ten times or more. The CDR3 sequence: CASSLAGESEQYF. The CDR3 bases are TGTGCCAGCTCACTAGCGGGAGAATCCGAGCAGTACTTC. The rearrangement links TRBV18 to TRBJ2-7, with 9 bases matching TRBD2. With 4 bases clipped from V and 6 bases from J, the junction kept 4 bases outside the gene matches. Per germline, CDR1 KGHSH and CDR2 LQKENI. This CDR3 has 13 amino acids.

The table lists this clonotype with many counts. The V and J genes are TRBV28 and TRBJ1-1; TRBD1 might be the D (5 bases). CDR3 length: 15 residues. Trimming took off 3 bases at V and 8 bases at J, with 19 bases between the two ends. Germline values: CDR1 MDHEN, CDR2 SYDVKM. The CDR3 here is CASSFPRGGTDEAFF. The CDR3, as DNA: TGTGCCAGCAGTTTTCCGCGGGGGGGGACGGACGAAGCTTTCTTT.

This clonotype was counted ten times or more. The rearrangement links TRBV10-3 to TRBJ1-5; TRBD1 agrees at 9 bases. Germline CDR1 and CDR2: ENHRY and SYGVKD. The CDR3 sequence is 14 residues long. V trimming: 7 bases; J trimming: 3 bases; junction bases outside the gene matches: 4. CDR3 DNA: TGTGCCATCAAGGGACAGGGTGCCAATCAGCCCCAGCATTTT. The encoded protein is CAIKGQGANQPQHF.

This clonotype was detected ten times or more. This chain connects TRBV7-2 to TRBJ2-7; D is possibly TRBD2 (5 bases). Germline CDR1 is SGHTA and CDR2 is FQGNSA. V dropped 4 bases and J dropped 7 bases, with 17 bases sitting between them. The CDR3 consists of 14 residues. The CDR3 sequence: CASSSQAVREEQYF. The CDR3 nucleotides are TGTGCCAGCAGCTCCCAAGCGGTGAGAGAGGAGCAGTACTTC.

This clonotype was seen ten or more times. The rearrangement links TRBV6-1 to TRBJ2-7; 8 positions match TRBD1. J gave up 2 bases and V 10 bases, and 4 bases lay outside the gene matches. The CDR3 totals 12 residues. Germline CDR1 reads MNHNS; CDR2 reads SASEGT. The CDR3 reads CATRQGTYEQYF. The CDR3 DNA is TGTGCCACCCGACAGGGGACCTACGAGCAGTACTTC.

V gene TRBV18 combines with J gene TRBJ1-5, with 8 bases aligning to TRBD1. This CDR3 spans 15 amino acids. In germline, CDR1 is KGHSH, CDR2 LQKENI. J gave up 4 bases and V 6 bases, and 8 bases lay outside the gene matches. CDR3 bases: TGTGCCAGCTCTACGGGACAGGCCGTGAATCAGCCCCAGCATTTT. Residues: CASSTGQAVNQPQHF.

This clonotype occurred many times. This chain uses TRBV20-1 with TRBJ2-7, with D unclear. The CDR3 consists of 11 residues. The ends were cut back, 1 base at V and 4 bases at J, with 5 bases in the middle. Germline CDR1 reads DFQATT; CDR2 reads SNEGSKA (reference sequence). CDR3: CSARVSYEQYF. For the CDR3, the DNA is TGCAGTGCTAGAGTATCATACGAGCAGTACTTC.

In its sample, this clonotype was seen many times. CDR3 protein: CASSGGNNSPLHF. The CDR3 DNA follows: TGTGCCAGCAGTGGGGGGAATAATTCACCCCTCCACTTT. This chain uses TRBV13 with TRBJ1-6; TRBD1 is a possible D gene (5 bases). This CDR3 is 13 amino acids long. V was pared by 6 bases and J by 5 bases, with 8 bases between. The V gene's germline CDR1 is PRHDT and CDR2 FYEKMQ (reference sequence).

This rearrangement joins TRBV28 to TRBJ2-5; 7 bases line up with TRBD1. Germline V CDR1 and CDR2: MDHEN, SYDVKM. The CDR3 length is 17 residues. The V segment lost 4 bases and the J segment 1 base; nucleotides outside the gene matches: 12. CDR3 in amino acids: CASSYDPGQPFQETQYF. In DNA form, the CDR3 reads TGTGCCAGCAGTTATGACCCGGGACAGCCCTTCCAAGAGACCCAGTACTTC.

This clonotype has at least ten counts. The rearrangement links TRBV7-9 to TRBJ2-5; TRBD2 matches 10 bases. There are 16 residues in the CDR3. Germline assignment: CDR1 SEHNR and CDR2 FQNEAQ (reference sequence). The V and J ends lost 2 bases and 0 bases, in that order; junction bases with no gene match: 3. CDR3 sequence reads: CASSLYLAGDQETQYF. DNA for the CDR3: TGTGCCAGCAGCTTATACCTAGCGGGAGACCAAGAGACCCAGTACTTC.

This clonotype appeared many times. The V call is TRBV15, the J call TRBJ1-1; D remains unclear. Trimming took 0 bases from V and 7 from J, leaving 12 bases between them. The CDR3 covers 14 residues. Germline-derived CDR1 and CDR2 are LNHNV and YYDKDF (reference sequence). CDR3 bases: TGTGCCACCAGCAGAGATAATCGGGGAGTTGAAGCTTTCTTT. The encoded protein is CATSRDNRGVEAFF.

V gene TRBV27 combines with J gene TRBJ2-2, with TRBD2 as a possible D gene (7 bases). The germline gives CDR1 MNHEY, CDR2 SMNVEV (reference sequence). CDR3 length equals 16 residues. Deletions cut 5 bases from V and 7 bases from J, with 20 bases between. The CDR3 DNA sequence: TGTGCCAGCAGTCTAACAGGGCGGGGGAAAGACGGGGAGCTGTTTTTT. Residues: CASSLTGRGKDGELFF.

In its sample, this clonotype was seen a few times. This chain uses TRBV7-9 with TRBJ1-5; a possible D gene is TRBD1 (6 bases). V was pared by 7 bases and J by 5 bases, with 15 bases between. The length of the CDR3 is 14 residues. CDR1 and CDR2 from the germline V gene are SEHNR and FQNEAQ (reference sequence). The CDR3 DNA is TGTGCCAGCATCTCCACAGGGTCACATCAGCCCCAGCATTTT. Translating it yields CASISTGSHQPQHF.

This clonotype was observed at least ten times. This chain uses TRBV9 with TRBJ1-3; no clear D gene. Germline V gives CDR1 SGDLS, CDR2 YYNGEE. V was pared by 4 bases and J by 0 bases, with 17 bases between. The CDR3 sequence is 17 residues long. The CDR3 is CASSPHLASGSGNTIYF. CDR3 nucleotides: TGTGCCAGCAGCCCCCACCTGGCAAGTGGCTCTGGAAACACCATATATTTT.

In this sample, this clonotype turned up a few times. The chain uses TRBV7-9 and TRBJ2-7; D perhaps matches TRBD2 (6 bases). The germline V gene has CDR1 SEHNR and CDR2 FQNEAQ (reference sequence). The CDR3 has 15 residues. V lost 8 bases and J lost 0, with 17 bases in between. The chain's CDR3 is CASELAGTPSYEQYF. The DNA for the CDR3 is TGTGCCAGCGAACTCGCGGGGACCCCCTCCTACGAGCAGTACTTC.

The chain employs TRBV6-1 and TRBJ2-7; 9 bases are a match to TRBD2. CDR1 MNHNS and CDR2 SASEGT come from the germline V gene. The CDR3 loop spans 14 amino acids. J was trimmed by 4 bases and V by 4 bases; bases with no gene match: 5. CDR3 amino acids: CASSAGTSIYEQYF. The CDR3 DNA reads TGTGCCAGCAGTGCCGGGACTAGCATTTACGAGCAGTACTTC.

This clonotype was observed at least ten times. The chain has TRBV19 and TRBJ1-2; D ambiguous. V lost 3 bases, J lost 10 bases, and 18 bases lay in between. From germline, CDR1 is LNHDA and CDR2 SQIVND (reference sequence). This CDR3 is 14 amino acids long. DNA of the CDR3: TGTGCCAGTAGTATGTGGGCAGGCGCTAATCACTACACCTTC. Its translation: CASSMWAGANHYTF.

This clonotype occurred many times. V and J are TRBV29-1 and TRBJ2-1; TRBD2 agrees at 12 bases. The CDR3 contains 14 residues. Germline CDR1 and CDR2: SQVTM and ANQGSEA. With V trimmed by 5 bases and J by 9 bases, 8 bases remained unmatched. This CDR3 reads CSVSGLAGSAEQFF. The CDR3 nucleotides read TGCAGCGTTTCAGGACTAGCGGGATCCGCTGAGCAGTTCTTC.